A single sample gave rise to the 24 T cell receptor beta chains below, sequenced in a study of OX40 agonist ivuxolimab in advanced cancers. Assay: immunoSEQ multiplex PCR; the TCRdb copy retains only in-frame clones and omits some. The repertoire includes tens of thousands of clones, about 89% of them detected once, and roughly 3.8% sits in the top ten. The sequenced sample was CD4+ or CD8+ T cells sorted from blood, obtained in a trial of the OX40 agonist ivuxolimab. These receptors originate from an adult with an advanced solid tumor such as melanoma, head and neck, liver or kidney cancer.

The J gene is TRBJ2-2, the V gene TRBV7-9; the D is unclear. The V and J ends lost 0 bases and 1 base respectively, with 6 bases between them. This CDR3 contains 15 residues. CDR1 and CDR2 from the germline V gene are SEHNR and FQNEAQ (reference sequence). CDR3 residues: CASSLAQENTGELFF. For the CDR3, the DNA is TGTGCCAGCAGCTTAGCCCAGGAGAACACCGGGGAGCTGTTTTTT.

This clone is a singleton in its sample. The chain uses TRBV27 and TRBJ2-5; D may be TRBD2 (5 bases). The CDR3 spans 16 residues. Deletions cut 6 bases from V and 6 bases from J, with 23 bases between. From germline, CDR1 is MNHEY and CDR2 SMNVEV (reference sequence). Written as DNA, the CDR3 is TGTGCCAGCAGCCAAAGGTTCGGGGTTAGAATGAAGACCCAGTACTTC. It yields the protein CASSQRFGVRMKTQYF.

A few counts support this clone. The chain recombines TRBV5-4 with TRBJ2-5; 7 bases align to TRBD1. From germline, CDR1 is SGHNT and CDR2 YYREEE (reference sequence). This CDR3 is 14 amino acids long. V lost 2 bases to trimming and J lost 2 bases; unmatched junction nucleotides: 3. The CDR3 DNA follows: TGTGCCAGCAGCTTCCCAGGGGGACAAGAGACCCAGTACTTC. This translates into CASSFPGGQETQYF. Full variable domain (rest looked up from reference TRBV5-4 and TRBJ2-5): ETGVTQSPTHLIKTRGQQVTLRCSSQSGHNTVSWYQQALGQGPQFIFQYYREEENGRGNFPPRFSGLQFPNYSSELNVNALELDDSALYLCASSFPGGQETQYFGPGTRLLVL.

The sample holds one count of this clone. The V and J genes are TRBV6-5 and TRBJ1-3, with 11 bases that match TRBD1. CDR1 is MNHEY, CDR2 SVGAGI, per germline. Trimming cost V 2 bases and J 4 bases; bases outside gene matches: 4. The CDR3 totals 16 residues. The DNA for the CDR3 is TGTGCCAGCAGTTACCGGGACAGGGGGTTCGGAAACACCATATATTTT. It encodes CASSYRDRGFGNTIYF.

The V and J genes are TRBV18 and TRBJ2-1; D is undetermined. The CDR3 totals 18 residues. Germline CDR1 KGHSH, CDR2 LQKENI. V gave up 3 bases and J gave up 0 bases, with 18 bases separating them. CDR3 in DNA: TGTGCCAGCTCACCGACGGTATTGCGAAGCCTCTCCTACAATGAGCAGTTCTTC. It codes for CASSPTVLRSLSYNEQFF.

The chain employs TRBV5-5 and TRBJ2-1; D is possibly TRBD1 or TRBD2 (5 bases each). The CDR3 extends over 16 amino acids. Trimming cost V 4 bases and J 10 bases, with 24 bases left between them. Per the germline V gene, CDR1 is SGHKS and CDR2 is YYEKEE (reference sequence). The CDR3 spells CASSPGSGTTRIEQFF. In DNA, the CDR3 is TGTGCCAGCAGCCCGGGCTCCGGGACGACCAGGATAGAGCAGTTCTTC.

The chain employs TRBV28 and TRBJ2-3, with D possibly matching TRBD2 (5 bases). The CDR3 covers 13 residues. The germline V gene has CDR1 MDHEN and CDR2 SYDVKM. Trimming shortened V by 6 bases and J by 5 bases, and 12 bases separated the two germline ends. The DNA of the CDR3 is TGTGCCAGCAGGAGTGGACTGGGAGATACGCAGTATTTT. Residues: CASRSGLGDTQYF.

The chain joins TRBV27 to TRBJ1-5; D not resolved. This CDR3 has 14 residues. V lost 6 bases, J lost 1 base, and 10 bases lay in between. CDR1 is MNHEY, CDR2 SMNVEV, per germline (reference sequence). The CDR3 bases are TGTGCCAGCAGGGGAGGGAGGAGCAATCAGCCCCAGCATTTT. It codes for CASRGGRSNQPQHF.

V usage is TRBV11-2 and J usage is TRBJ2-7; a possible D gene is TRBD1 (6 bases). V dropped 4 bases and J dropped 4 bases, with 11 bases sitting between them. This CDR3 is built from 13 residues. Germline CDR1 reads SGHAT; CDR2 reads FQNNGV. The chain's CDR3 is CASSYGQSYEQYF. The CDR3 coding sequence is TGTGCCAGCAGCTATGGACAGTCATACGAGCAGTACTTC.

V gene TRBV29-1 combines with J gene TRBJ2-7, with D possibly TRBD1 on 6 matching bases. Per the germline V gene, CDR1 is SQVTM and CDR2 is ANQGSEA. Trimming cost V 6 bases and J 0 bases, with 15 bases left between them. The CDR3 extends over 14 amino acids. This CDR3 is CSVKVGDNSYEQYF. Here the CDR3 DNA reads TGCAGCGTGAAAGTCGGGGACAACTCCTACGAGCAGTACTTC.

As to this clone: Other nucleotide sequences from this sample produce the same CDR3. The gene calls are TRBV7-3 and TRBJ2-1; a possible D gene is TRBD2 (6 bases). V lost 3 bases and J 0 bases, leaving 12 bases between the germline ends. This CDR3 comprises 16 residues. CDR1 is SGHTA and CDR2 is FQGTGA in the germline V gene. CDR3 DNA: TGTGCCAGCAGCTTGAGCGGGTCCAGCTCCTACAATGAGCAGTTCTTC. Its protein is CASSLSGSSSYNEQFF. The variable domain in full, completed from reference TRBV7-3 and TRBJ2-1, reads GAGVSQTPSNKVTEKGKYVELRCDPISGHTALYWYRQSLGQGPEFLIYFQGTGAADDSGLPNDRFFAVRPEGSVSTLKIQRTERGDSAVYLCASSLSGSSSYNEQFFGPGTRLTVL.

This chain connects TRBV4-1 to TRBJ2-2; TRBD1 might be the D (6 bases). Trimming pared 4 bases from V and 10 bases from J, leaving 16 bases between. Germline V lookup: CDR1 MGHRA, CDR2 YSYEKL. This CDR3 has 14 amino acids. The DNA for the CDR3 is TGCGCCAGCAGCCCCTTTCAGGGGTCATCGGAGCTGTTTTTT. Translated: CASSPFQGSSELFF.

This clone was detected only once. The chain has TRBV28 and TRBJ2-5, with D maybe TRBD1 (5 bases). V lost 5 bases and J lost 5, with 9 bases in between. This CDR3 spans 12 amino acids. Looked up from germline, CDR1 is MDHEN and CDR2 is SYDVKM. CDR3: CASSPGFETQYF. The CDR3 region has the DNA TGTGCCAGCAGTCCAGGGTTCGAGACCCAGTACTTC.

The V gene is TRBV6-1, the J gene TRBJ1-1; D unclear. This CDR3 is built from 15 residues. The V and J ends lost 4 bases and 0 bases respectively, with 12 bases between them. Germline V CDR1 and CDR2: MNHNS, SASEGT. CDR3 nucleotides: TGTGCCAGCAGTGGTCTGGGGTTTATGAACACTGAAGCTTTCTTT. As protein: CASSGLGFMNTEAFF.

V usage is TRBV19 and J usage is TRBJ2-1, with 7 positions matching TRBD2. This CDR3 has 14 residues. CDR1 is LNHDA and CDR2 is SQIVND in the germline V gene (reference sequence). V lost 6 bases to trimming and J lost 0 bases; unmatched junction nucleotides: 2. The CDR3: CASSGGSSYNEQFF. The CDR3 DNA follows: TGTGCCAGTAGCGGGGGGAGCTCCTACAATGAGCAGTTCTTC. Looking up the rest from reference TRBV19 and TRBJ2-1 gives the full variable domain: DGGITQSPKYLFRKEGQNVTLSCEQNLNHDAMYWYRQDPGQGLRLIYYSQIVNDFQKGDIAEGYSVSREKKESFPLTVTSAQKNPTAFYLCASSGGSSYNEQFFGPGTRLTVL.

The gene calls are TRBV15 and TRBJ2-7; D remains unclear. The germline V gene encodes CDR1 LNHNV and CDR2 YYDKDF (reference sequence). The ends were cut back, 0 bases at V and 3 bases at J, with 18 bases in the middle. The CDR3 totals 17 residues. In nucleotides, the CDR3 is TGTGCCACCAGCAGAGACCCCCCTAGGAGAGCGCTCTACGAGCAGTACTTC. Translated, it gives CATSRDPPRRALYEQYF.

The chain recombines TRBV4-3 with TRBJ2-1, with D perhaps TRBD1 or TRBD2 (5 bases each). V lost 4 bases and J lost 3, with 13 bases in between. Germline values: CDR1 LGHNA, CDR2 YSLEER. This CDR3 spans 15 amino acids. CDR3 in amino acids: CASSPGTGIYNEQFF. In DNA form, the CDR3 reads TGCGCCAGCAGCCCCGGGACGGGGATCTACAATGAGCAGTTCTTC.

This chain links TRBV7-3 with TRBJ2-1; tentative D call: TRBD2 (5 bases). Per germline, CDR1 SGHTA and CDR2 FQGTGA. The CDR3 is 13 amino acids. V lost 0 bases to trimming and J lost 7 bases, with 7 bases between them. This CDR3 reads CASSLTGDNEQFF. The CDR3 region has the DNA TGTGCCAGCAGCTTAACGGGAGATAATGAGCAGTTCTTC. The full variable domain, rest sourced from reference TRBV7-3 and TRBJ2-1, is GAGVSQTPSNKVTEKGKYVELRCDPISGHTALYWYRQSLGQGPEFLIYFQGTGAADDSGLPNDRFFAVRPEGSVSTLKIQRTERGDSAVYLCASSLTGDNEQFFGPGTRLTVL.

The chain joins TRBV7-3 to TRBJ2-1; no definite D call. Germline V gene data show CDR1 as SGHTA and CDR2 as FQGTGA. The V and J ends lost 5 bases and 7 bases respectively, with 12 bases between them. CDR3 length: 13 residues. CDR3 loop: CASSPPGANEQFF. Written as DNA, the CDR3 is TGTGCCAGCAGCCCACCAGGTGCGAATGAGCAGTTCTTC. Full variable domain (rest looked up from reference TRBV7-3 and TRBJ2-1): GAGVSQTPSNKVTEKGKYVELRCDPISGHTALYWYRQSLGQGPEFLIYFQGTGAADDSGLPNDRFFAVRPEGSVSTLKIQRTERGDSAVYLCASSPPGANEQFFGPGTRLTVL.

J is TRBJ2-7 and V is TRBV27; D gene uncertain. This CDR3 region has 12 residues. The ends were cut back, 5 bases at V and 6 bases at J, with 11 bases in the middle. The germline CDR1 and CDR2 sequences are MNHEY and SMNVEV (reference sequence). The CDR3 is CASSALPPEQYF. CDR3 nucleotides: TGTGCCAGCAGTGCCCTACCCCCCGAGCAGTACTTC.

The CDR3 nucleotides are TGTGCCAGCAGCTCCCGTGGGGGGGAGACCCAGTACTTC. Translating it yields CASSSRGGETQYF. This rearrangement joins TRBV7-9 to TRBJ2-5; tentative D call: TRBD2 (6 bases). V was trimmed by 4 bases and J by 5 bases, leaving 11 bases between them. Germline assignment: CDR1 SEHNR and CDR2 FQNEAQ (reference sequence). CDR3 length: 13 amino acids.

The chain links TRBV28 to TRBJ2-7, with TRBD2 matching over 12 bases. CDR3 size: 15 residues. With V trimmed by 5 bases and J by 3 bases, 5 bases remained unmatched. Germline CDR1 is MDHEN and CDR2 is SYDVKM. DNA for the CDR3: TGTGCCAGCAGTCAAGGACTAGCGGGAATCTACGAGCAGTACTTC. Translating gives CASSQGLAGIYEQYF.

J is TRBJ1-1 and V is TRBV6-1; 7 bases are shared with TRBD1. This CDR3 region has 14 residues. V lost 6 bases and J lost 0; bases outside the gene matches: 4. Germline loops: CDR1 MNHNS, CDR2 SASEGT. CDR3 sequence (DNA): TGTGCCAGCAGCCGGACAGGCATGAACACTGAAGCTTTCTTT. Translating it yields CASSRTGMNTEAFF.

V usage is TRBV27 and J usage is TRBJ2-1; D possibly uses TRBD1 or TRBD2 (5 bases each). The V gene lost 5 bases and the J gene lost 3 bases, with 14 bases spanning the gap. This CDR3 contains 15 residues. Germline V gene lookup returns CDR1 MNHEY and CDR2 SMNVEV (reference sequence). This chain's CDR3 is CASSLGTGYYNEQFF. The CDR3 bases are TGTGCCAGCAGTCTTGGGACGGGATACTACAATGAGCAGTTCTTC.